Listed here are 8 T cell receptor beta chains from one sample, sequenced in a study of blood T cells in healthy people across ages. Alongside a J-beta primer mix, a sample-barcoded 5' primer served in a second PCR lasting roughly 7 to 11 cycles. TCRdb used MiXCR to reprocess the 5' RACE reads, holding one entry per CDR3 protein. The sample holds 1.5 million or so distinct CDR3 sequences, approximately 38% seen once. The sequenced sample consisted of blood. All receptors derive from a woman between 18 and 30 years old in good health.

This rearrangement joins TRBV20-1 to TRBJ1-2; a possible D gene is TRBD1 (5 bases). V was pared by 2 bases and J by 8 bases, with 18 bases between. The CDR3 runs 14 residues. Germline V gives CDR1 DFQATT, CDR2 SNEGSKA (reference sequence). CDR3 loop: CSARRGVEGRGYTF. CDR3 DNA sequence: TGCAGTGCTAGAAGGGGAGTTGAGGGCAGAGGCTACACCTTC.

J is TRBJ2-3 and V is TRBV6-1; 11 bases map to TRBD2. The junction had 6 bases not matched to a gene; V was cut back by 5 bases and J by 2 bases. CDR1 and CDR2 from the germline V gene are MNHNS and SASEGT. The CDR3 is 16 amino acids. The CDR3 region is CASSPWGLAATDTQYF. The CDR3 DNA sequence: TGTGCCAGCAGTCCCTGGGGACTAGCGGCCACAGATACGCAGTATTTT.

This clonotype was counted a few times. The chain combines TRBV6-1 with TRBJ2-4, with 7 bases matching TRBD2. The germline CDR1 and CDR2 sequences are MNHNS and SASEGT. With 7 bases clipped from V and 3 bases from J, the junction kept 12 bases outside the gene matches. This CDR3 spans 16 amino acids. The CDR3 nucleotides read TGTGCCAGCACCAAGGGGCGGGAGACAGACAAAAACATTCAGTACTTC. Encoded protein: CASTKGRETDKNIQYF.

With regard to this clonotype: A much larger clone differs from this one at a single base, so this may be a read error. The chain employs TRBV12-3 or TRBV12-4 and TRBJ2-3, with 8 nucleotides matching TRBD2. With 3 bases clipped from V and 2 bases from J, the junction kept 4 bases outside the gene matches. CDR3 length equals 15 residues. CDR3 sequence reads: CASSLILADTDTQYF. CDR3 nucleotide sequence: TGTGCCAGCAGTTTGATACTAGCGGACACAGATACGCAGTATTTT.

This clonotype was seen once. The chain joins TRBV27 to TRBJ2-2, with TRBD1 matching 9 bases. Germline lookup yields CDR1 MNHEY and CDR2 SMNVEV (reference sequence). There are 15 residues in the CDR3. V lost 4 bases, J lost 1 base, and 1 base stayed unmatched. CDR3 residues: CASSWGQGNTGELFF. DNA for the CDR3: TGTGCCAGCAGTTGGGGACAGGGGAACACCGGGGAGCTGTTTTTT.

The rearrangement links TRBV12-3 or TRBV12-4 to TRBJ2-6, with D possibly called TRBD1 or TRBD2 (5 bases each). The CDR3 totals 20 residues. Trimming took off 0 bases at V and 0 bases at J, with 18 bases between the two ends. CDR3: CASSLALGASSSSGANVLTF. The CDR3, as DNA: TGTGCCAGCAGTTTAGCCCTCGGGGCCTCCTCTAGCTCTGGGGCCAACGTCCTGACTTTC.

The V call is TRBV20-1, the J call TRBJ1-2, with D unclear. Trimming removed 7 bases at V and 7 bases at J, with 10 bases between. The germline V gene has CDR1 DFQATT and CDR2 SNEGSKA (reference sequence). The CDR3 totals 10 residues. CDR3 nucleotide sequence: TGCAGTGTTCGGCGGGCTGGCTACACCTTC. Translated, it gives CSVRRAGYTF.

This clonotype was counted a single time. The chain uses TRBV27 and TRBJ2-1; 7 bases agree with TRBD2. The CDR3 has 15 residues. Germline V gives CDR1 MNHEY, CDR2 SMNVEV (reference sequence). V gave up 7 bases and J gave up 6 bases; unmatched junction bases: 12. CDR3 region: CASMFGLGASNEQFF. Here the CDR3 DNA reads TGTGCCAGCATGTTCGGACTAGGCGCCTCCAATGAGCAGTTCTTC.